A single sample gave rise to the 16 T cell receptor beta chains below, sequenced in a study of regulatory T cells in long-lasting Graves disease. TCR beta libraries were built with iRepertoire HTBI primers and Arm-PCR of CDR3 regions. TCRdb re-called the multiplex PCR reads with MiXCR, one entry per CDR3 protein. The sample yields approximately 490,000 distinct CDR3 sequences, under 20% seen once. Stated time point: newly diagnosed GD, antithyroid drugs for less than 3 months. Generation of the TCR library employed RNA extracted from PBMCs. This sample was also put to use in a study of T cells in Graves' hyperthyroidism and ophthalmopathy.

The sample here was peripheral blood mononuclear cells (PBMCs), taken at new diagnosis, from a patient treated with antithyroid drugs. All receptors derive from a man aged 35-49 years with Graves disease.

This clonotype was found many times. The chain carries TRBV11-1 and TRBJ2-5; tentatively, D is TRBD1 (5 bases). Between the trimmed V and J ends, which lost 5 bases and 6 bases, there was a span of 13 bases. Germline CDR1 SGHAT, CDR2 FQDESV (reference sequence). The CDR3 consists of 13 residues. CDR3: CASSQSRGQTQYF. The CDR3 DNA reads as TGTGCCAGCAGCCAGAGTAGGGGTCAGACCCAGTACTTC.

V usage is TRBV7-8 and J usage is TRBJ1-1; D possibly corresponds to TRBD1 (5 bases). Trimming removed 2 bases from V and 1 base from J, with 14 bases in between. Germline-derived CDR1 and CDR2 are SGHVS and FQNEAQ. CDR3 length: 16 residues. The CDR3 protein is CASSLSYRIKNTEAFF. The CDR3 DNA sequence: TGTGCCAGCAGCTTATCGTACAGGATTAAGAACACTGAAGCTTTCTTT. Using reference TRBV7-8 and TRBJ1-1 for the parts outside the CDR3, the full variable domain is GAGVSQSPRYKVAKRGQDVALRCDPISGHVSLFWYQQALGQGPEFLTYFQNEAQLDKSGLPSDRFFAERPEGSVSTLKIQRTQQEDSAVYLCASSLSYRIKNTEAFFGQGTRLTVV.

The chain recombines TRBV4-2 with TRBJ2-1; 9 bases are a match to TRBD2. The CDR3 runs to 18 residues. Germline loops: CDR1 LGHNA, CDR2 YNFKEQ. Losses at the gene ends were 0 bases for V and 4 bases for J; bases not matched to a gene: 10. CDR3 in DNA: TGTGCCAGCAGCCAAGACCCCCAGCGGGAGGCACCTTACAATGAGCAGTTCTTC. Translation gives CASSQDPQREAPYNEQFF.

This chain connects TRBV19 to TRBJ1-2; D remains ambiguous. This CDR3 region has 13 residues. With 2 bases removed from V and 4 bases from J, the gap between germline ends came to 8 bases. CDR1 and CDR2 from the germline V gene are LNHDA and SQIVND (reference sequence). As DNA, the CDR3 is TGTGCCAGTAGTATAAAGGAGATCTATGGCTACACCTTC. As protein: CASSIKEIYGYTF. The whole variable domain, remainder taken from reference TRBV19 and TRBJ1-2, is DGGITQSPKYLFRKEGQNVTLSCEQNLNHDAMYWYRQDPGQGLRLIYYSQIVNDFQKGDIAEGYSVSREKKESFPLTVTSAQKNPTAFYLCASSIKEIYGYTFGSGTRLTVV.

This clonotype was found a few times. This chain joins TRBV27 and TRBJ2-7, with 8 bases lining up with TRBD1. The germline V gene has CDR1 MNHEY and CDR2 SMNVEV (reference sequence). The CDR3 spans 17 residues. The ends lost 5 bases at V and 4 bases at J; junction bases unmatched: 16. CDR3 loop: CASSPPPIGTGLYEQYF. The CDR3 DNA sequence: TGTGCCAGCAGTCCCCCTCCGATCGGGACAGGACTTTACGAGCAGTACTTC.

This clonotype was observed many times. This chain links TRBV11-2 with TRBJ2-7; D unresolved. CDR1 and CDR2 (germline): SGHAT, FQNNGV. The germline V and J ends were trimmed by 5 bases and 2 bases, with 10 bases remaining between them. CDR3 size: 13 residues. In DNA, the CDR3 is TGTGCCAGCAGCACCCGTTCCACCTACGAGCAGTACTTC. It specifies CASSTRSTYEQYF.

This clonotype was recorded at least ten times. V and J are TRBV6-1 and TRBJ2-3; TRBD1 agrees at 8 bases. Germline V gene lookup returns CDR1 MNHNS and CDR2 SASEGT. The CDR3 sequence is 16 residues long. V lost 4 bases to trimming and J lost 3 bases; unmatched junction nucleotides: 9. In nucleotides, the CDR3 is TGTGCCAGCAGTGCCACGACAGGGGTTGCGACAGATACGCAGTATTTT. Encoded protein: CASSATTGVATDTQYF.

The chain couples TRBV5-8 to TRBJ1-6; D gene uncertain. The germline V gene has CDR1 SGHTS and CDR2 YDEGEE. The CDR3 length is 14 residues. Between the trimmed V and J ends, which lost 0 bases and 7 bases, there was a span of 8 bases. This chain's CDR3 is CASSLVSKNSPLHF. The CDR3 DNA reads as TGTGCCAGCAGCTTGGTCTCTAAGAATTCACCCCTCCACTTT.

V usage is TRBV29-1 and J usage is TRBJ1-2; D gene ambiguous. Germline V gene lookup returns CDR1 SQVTM and CDR2 ANQGSEA. The CDR3 runs to 12 residues. V lost 4 bases and J lost 3, with 9 bases in between. Written as DNA, the CDR3 is TGCAGCGTTGGGCGGACGGACTATGGCTACACCTTC. It is translated as CSVGRTDYGYTF.

The table lists this clonotype with many counts. The chain employs TRBV5-1 and TRBJ1-1, with D possibly TRBD1 on 5 matching bases. With 4 bases removed from V and 1 base from J, the gap between germline ends came to 8 bases. Germline CDR1 is SGHRS and CDR2 is YFSETQ. This CDR3 is built from 13 residues. CDR3 loop: CASSQTANTEAFF. The CDR3 DNA reads TGCGCCAGCAGCCAGACAGCGAACACTGAAGCTTTCTTT.

This clonotype was seen many times. This rearrangement joins TRBV20-1 to TRBJ2-7; tentative D call: TRBD2 (5 bases). The CDR3 is made up of 13 amino acids. The germline CDR1 and CDR2 sequences are DFQATT and SNEGSKA (reference sequence). Trimming cost V 1 base and J 5 bases, with 12 bases left between them. CDR3 nucleotide sequence: TGCAGTGCTAGAGGTGTCGGGAACGACGAGCAGTACTTC. Amino acids: CSARGVGNDEQYF.

This clonotype was seen more than once but under ten times. V gene TRBV7-3 combines with J gene TRBJ2-5, with 8 bases fitting TRBD2. Losses at the gene ends were 5 bases for V and 5 bases for J; bases not matched to a gene: 10. Germline values: CDR1 SGHTA, CDR2 FQGTGA. The CDR3 has 15 amino acids. This CDR3 is CASSLGTSLLETQYF. CDR3 DNA sequence: TGTGCCAGCAGCCTCGGGACTAGTCTTTTGGAGACCCAGTACTTC.

This clonotype was counted only a few times. The chain recombines TRBV7-2 with TRBJ2-6, with D possibly matching TRBD1 (6 bases). The CDR3 has 17 amino acids. Between the trimmed V and J ends, which lost 3 bases and 0 bases, there was a span of 12 bases. The germline gives CDR1 SGHTA, CDR2 FQGNSA. Here the CDR3 reads CASSFGQPHSGANVLTF. The DNA for the CDR3 is TGTGCCAGCAGCTTCGGACAGCCTCACTCTGGGGCCAACGTCCTGACTTTC.

This clonotype was seen ten or more times. The gene calls are TRBV12-3 or TRBV12-4 and TRBJ2-6; no reliable D call. The CDR3 runs 15 residues. The ends were cut back, 4 bases at V and 4 bases at J, with 11 bases in the middle. The CDR3 DNA is TGTGCCAGCAGTTCGGACGCAGCCGGGGCCAACGTCCTGACTTTC. Translated, it gives CASSSDAAGANVLTF.

Note on this clonotype: This clone may be a read error of a much larger clone one base away. V is TRBV20-1 and J is TRBJ2-3; 7 bases are shared with TRBD2. The CDR3 runs 15 residues. Germline CDR1 DFQATT, CDR2 SNEGSKA (reference sequence). CDR3 residues: CSASPPSGATDTRYF. In DNA, the CDR3 is TGCAGTGCTTCTCCTCCGAGCGGGGCCACAGATACGCGGTATTTT.

As concerns this clonotype: A junction end diverges from the germline sequence, so it may reflect a read error. The CDR3 sequence: CAGSRGPRETQYF. The CDR3 bases are TGTGCCGGCAGCCGGGGACCCCGGGAGACCCAGTACTTC. The chain links TRBV7-9 to TRBJ2-3, with D perhaps assigned TRBD1 or TRBD2 (5 bases each). The DNA matches TRBJ2-5 better at its end, which makes the J call doubtful. The CDR3 sequence is 13 residues long. The V gene's germline CDR1 is SEHNR and CDR2 FQNEAQ (reference sequence).